This TCR beta chain was captured in a study of cytomegalovirus exposure and HLA in healthy donors. About the study: HLA-typed donors were the source of 90 million or so unique TCRs, which an early data release held. Findings and limits, study-wide: There were several of the most significant clusters that appeared linked to common viral pathogens in a later analysis. A missense variant in DCLRE1C was later tied to TCR beta V- and J-gene trimming.

13 Jbeta primers and 60 Vbeta primers were used for the PCR. Clones were read by immunoSEQ multiplex PCR, and TCRdb kept only the in-frame ones, dropping some. Of 50,000 to 65,000 clones in the sample, more than 70% are singletons; the top ten hold roughly 23%. Among the donors, all were healthy bone marrow donors. In regard to this clone: What it binds is unknown.

This TCR was recovered from a man in his fifties in good health and CMV-seropositive. The sample was PBMCs.

CDR3 sequence: CASSTDSSSTDTQYF. The DNA of the CDR3 is TGTGCCAGCAGTACCGACAGTTCTAGCACAGATACGCAGTATTTT. This chain links TRBV6-5 with TRBJ2-3, with D perhaps TRBD1 (5 bases). The CDR3 totals 15 residues. Trimming removed 5 bases at V and 0 bases at J, with 12 bases between. Germline CDR1 is MNHEY and CDR2 is SVGAGI.